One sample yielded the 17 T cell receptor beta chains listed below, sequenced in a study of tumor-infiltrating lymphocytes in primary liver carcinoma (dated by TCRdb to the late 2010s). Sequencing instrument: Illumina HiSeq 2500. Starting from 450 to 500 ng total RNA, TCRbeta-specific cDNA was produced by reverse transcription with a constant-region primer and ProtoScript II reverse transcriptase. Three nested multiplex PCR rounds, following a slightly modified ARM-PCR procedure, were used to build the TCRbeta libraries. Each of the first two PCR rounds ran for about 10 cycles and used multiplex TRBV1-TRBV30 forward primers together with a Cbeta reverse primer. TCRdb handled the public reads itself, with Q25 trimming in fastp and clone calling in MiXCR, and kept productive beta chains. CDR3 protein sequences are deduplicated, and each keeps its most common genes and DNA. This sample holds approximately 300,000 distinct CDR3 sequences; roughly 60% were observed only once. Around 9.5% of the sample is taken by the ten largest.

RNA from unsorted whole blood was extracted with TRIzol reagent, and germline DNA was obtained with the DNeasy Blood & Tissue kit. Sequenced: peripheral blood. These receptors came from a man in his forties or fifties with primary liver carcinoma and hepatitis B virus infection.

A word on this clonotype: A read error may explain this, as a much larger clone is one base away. This CDR3 is CASSEGERGLIKLFF. For the CDR3, the DNA is TGTGCCAGCAGTGAAGGCGAAAGGGGGCTAATTAAACTGTTTTTT. This chain uses TRBV6-1 with TRBJ1-4; 7 bases line up with TRBD1. The CDR3 is made up of 15 amino acids. V gave up 1 base and J gave up 11 bases; unmatched junction bases: 10. CDR1 is MNHNS and CDR2 is SASEGT in the germline V gene.

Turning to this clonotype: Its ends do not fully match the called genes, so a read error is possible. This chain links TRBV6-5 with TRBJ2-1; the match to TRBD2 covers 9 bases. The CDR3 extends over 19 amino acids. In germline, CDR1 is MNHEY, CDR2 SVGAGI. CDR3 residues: CASSYPRAGLAPSYNEHFF. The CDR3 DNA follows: TGTGCCAGCAGCTACCCTCGGGCGGGACTAGCTCCCTCCTACAATGAGCATTTCTTC.

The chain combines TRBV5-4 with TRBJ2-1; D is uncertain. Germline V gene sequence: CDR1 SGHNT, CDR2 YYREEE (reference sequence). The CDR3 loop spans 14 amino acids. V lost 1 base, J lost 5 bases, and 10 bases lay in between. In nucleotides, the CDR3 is TGTGCCAGCAGCTTGTTGCAGTACGACAATGAGCAGTTCTTC. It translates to CASSLLQYDNEQFF.

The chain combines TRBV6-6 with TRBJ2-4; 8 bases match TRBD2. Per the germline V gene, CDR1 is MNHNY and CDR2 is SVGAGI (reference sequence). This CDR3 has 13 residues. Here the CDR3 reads CTAWAGGANIQYF. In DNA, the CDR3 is TGTACCGCCTGGGCGGGAGGTGCAAACATTCAGTACTTC.

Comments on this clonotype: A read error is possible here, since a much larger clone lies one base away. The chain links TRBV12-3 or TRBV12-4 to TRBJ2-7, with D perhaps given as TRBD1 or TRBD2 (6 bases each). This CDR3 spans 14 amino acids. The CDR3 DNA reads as TGTGCCAGCAATTTAGGGGGACTGTTTTACGAGCAGTACTTC. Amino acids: CASNLGGLFYEQYF.

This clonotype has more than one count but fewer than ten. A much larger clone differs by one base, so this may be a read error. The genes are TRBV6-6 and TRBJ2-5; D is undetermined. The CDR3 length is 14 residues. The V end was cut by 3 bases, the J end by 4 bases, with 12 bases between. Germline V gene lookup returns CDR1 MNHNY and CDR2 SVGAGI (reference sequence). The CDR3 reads CASSYPKSRETQYF. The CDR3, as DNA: TGTGCCAGCAGTTATCCCAAATCGAGAGAGACCCAGTACTTC.

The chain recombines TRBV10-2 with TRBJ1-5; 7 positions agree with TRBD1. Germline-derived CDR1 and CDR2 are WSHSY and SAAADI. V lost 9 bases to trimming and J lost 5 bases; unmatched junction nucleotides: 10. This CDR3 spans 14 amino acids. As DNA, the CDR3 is TGCGCCAGTAGTTCTGACAGGGTACATCAGCCCCAGCATTTT. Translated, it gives CASSSDRVHQPQHF.

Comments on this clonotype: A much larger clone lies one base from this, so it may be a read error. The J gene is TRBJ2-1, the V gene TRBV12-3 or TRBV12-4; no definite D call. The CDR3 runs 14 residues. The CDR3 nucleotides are TGTGCCAACAGTTTCTCAGCTCTAATCAATGAGCAGTTCTTC. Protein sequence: CANSFSALINEQFF.

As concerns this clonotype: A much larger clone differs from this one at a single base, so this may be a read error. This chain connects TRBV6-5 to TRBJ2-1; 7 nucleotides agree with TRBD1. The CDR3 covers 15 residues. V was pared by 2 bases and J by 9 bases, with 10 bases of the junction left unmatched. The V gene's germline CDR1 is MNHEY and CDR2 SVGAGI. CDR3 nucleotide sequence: TGTGCCAGCAGTTACCCCCAGGGGGACCGGAGTGAGCAGTTCTTC. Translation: CASSYPQGDRSEQFF.

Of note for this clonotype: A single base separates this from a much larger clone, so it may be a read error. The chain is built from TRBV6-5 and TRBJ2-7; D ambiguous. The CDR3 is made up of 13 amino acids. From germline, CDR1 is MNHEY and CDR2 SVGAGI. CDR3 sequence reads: CVSSPPTSGKLYF. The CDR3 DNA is TGTGTCAGCAGCCCCCCCACGTCTGGGAAACTGTACTTC.

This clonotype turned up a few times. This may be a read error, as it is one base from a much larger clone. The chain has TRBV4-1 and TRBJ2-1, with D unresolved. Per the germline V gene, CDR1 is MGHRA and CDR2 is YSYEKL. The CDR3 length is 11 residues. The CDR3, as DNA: TGCGTCAGCAGCACCCTCAATGAGCAGTTCTTC. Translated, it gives CVSSTLNEQFF.

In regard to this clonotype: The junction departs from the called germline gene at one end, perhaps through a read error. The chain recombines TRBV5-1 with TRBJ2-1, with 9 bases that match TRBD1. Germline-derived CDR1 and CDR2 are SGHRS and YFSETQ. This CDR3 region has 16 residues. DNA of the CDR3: TGCACCAGCAGCCACACCGGGACAGGGCTAGACAATGAGCAGTTCTTC. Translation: CTSSHTGTGLDNEQFF.

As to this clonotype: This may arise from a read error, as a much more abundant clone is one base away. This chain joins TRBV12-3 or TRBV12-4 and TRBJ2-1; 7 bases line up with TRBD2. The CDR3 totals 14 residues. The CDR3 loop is CASSLGLASNEHFF. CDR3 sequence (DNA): TGTGCCAGCAGTTTAGGACTAGCCAGCAATGAGCACTTCTTC.

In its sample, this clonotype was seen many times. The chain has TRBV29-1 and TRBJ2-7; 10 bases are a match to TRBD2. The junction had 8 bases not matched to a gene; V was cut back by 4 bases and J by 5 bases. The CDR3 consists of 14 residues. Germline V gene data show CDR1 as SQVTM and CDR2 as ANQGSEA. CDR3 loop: CSVVAASGSDEQYF. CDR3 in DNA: TGCAGCGTTGTAGCCGCTAGCGGGAGCGACGAGCAGTACTTC.

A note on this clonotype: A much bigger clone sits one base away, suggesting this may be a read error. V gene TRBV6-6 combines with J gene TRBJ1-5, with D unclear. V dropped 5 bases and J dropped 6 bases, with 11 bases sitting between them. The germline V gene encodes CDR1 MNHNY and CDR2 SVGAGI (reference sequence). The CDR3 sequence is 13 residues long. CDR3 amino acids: CASSTVPPQPQHF. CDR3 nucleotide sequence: TGTGCCAGCAGTACAGTGCCACCTCAGCCCCAGCATTTT.

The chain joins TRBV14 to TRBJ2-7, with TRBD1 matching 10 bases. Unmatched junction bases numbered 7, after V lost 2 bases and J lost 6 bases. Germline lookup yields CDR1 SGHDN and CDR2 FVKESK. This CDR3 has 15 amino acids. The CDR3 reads CASSQLGRTGGEQYF. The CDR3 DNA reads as TGTGCCAGCAGCCAACTAGGGAGGACAGGGGGCGAGCAGTACTTC.

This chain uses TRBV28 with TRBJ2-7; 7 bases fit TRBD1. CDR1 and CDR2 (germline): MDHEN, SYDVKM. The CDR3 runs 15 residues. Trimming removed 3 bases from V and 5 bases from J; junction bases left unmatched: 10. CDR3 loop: CASSFRGQGNDEQYF. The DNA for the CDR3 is TGTGCCAGCAGTTTTAGGGGGCAGGGTAACGACGAGCAGTACTTC. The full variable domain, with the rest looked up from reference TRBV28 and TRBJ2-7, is DVKVTQSSRYLVKRTGEKVFLECVQDMDHENMFWYRQDPGLGLRLIYFSYDVKMKEKGDIPEGYSVSREKKERFSLILESASTNQTSMYLCASSFRGQGNDEQYFGPGTRLTVT.